This TCR beta chain was captured in a study of blood T cell repertoires in COVID-19. Study overall: COVID-19 samples, acute and convalescent, were from the United States, Italy and Spain. The analysed material was cDNA or gDNA that came from T cells, B-cell-depleted T cells, or PBMCs.

This CDR3 is built from 13 residues. Trimming at V came to 6 bases and at J to 7 bases, leaving 12 bases not matched to a gene. Germline assignment: CDR1 SQVTM and CDR2 ANQGSEA. Individuals drawn from about 26 US areas were about 18 to 90 years old. TCRdb's table, derived via immunoSEQ multiplex PCR, lists solely in-frame clones and lacks some. The sample has roughly 230,000 clones, roughly four fifths seen once. The clonotype originates from a woman in her sixties or seventies who had recovered from COVID-19. Specimen: PBMCs or T cells enriched from blood (not recorded which). The genes are TRBV29-1 and TRBJ2-7, with TRBD1 matching over 7 bases. CDR3 in DNA: TGCAGCGTCTCCATCGACAGGGTGGGTGAGCAGTACTTC. This codes for CSVSIDRVGEQYF.